This T cell receptor (beta chain) came from a study of T cells in Graves' hyperthyroidism and ophthalmopathy. Amplification of TCR beta CDR3 regions used RNA as the template. In the first-round RT-PCR of the TCR CDR3, the HTBI primer set was used. A single record per CDR3 protein comes from TCRdb applying MiXCR to the multiplex PCR reads. The sample holds 530,000 or so distinct CDR3 sequences, around 22% seen once. The CDR3 extends over 14 amino acids. Trimming at V came to 6 bases and at J to 4 bases, leaving 6 bases not matched to a gene. Germline CDR1 and CDR2: MGHDK and SYGVNS. This clonotype has a count of ten or more.

What was sequenced was blood. The source is a woman in her 30s with Graves' ophthalmopathy. The chain has TRBV25-1 and TRBJ2-7, with 10 bases matching TRBD1. The CDR3 loop reads CASSGDRGEYEQYF. The CDR3 DNA follows: TGTGCCAGCAGCGGGGACAGGGGCGAATACGAGCAGTACTTC.